This T cell receptor beta chain was profiled in a study of human T cells and chemical hapten exposure. Background on the study: Sensitization was performed using 2% DPC on an approximately 2 cm by approximately 2 cm upper inner arm skin site. TCR yields per sample varied, mainly owing to small pooled library volume differences.

In its sample, this clonotype was seen a few times. Antigen specificity is unknown. The germline V gene encodes CDR1 SGHTA and CDR2 FQGNSA. This CDR3 comprises 14 residues. V was cut by 2 bases and J by 11 bases, with 16 bases left in between. General study results and limits: Among expanded TCRs, significantly more large CDR3 similarity clusters formed than among controls.

The time point is: patch test 1, 2 weeks after DPC sensitization. The treatment is: therapeutic diphenylcyclopropenone sensitization with weekly scalp DPC. Non-pregnant alopecia patients aged 18 to 70, suitable for DPC therapy. TCRdb ran MiXCR on the RACE reads and lists one entry per CDR3 protein. The table lists some 350,000 distinct CDR3 sequences, roughly 6.9% of them singletons. The sequencing here drew on whole blood, taken in connection with sensitization to the hapten diphenylcyclopropenone (DPC). V and J are TRBV7-2 and TRBJ2-1; weak D call: TRBD1 (6 bases). The sequence came from a woman between 18 and 30 years old with alopecia areata. Some clones in this sample may be carry-over from other donors' samples. The CDR3 spells CASSLFQGQNQQFF. The CDR3, as DNA: TGTGCCAGCAGCTTATTCCAGGGACAAAATCAGCAGTTCTTC.